This T cell receptor (beta chain) was found in a study of memory CD4+ T cells and cytomegalovirus serostatus. This table comes from immunoSEQ multiplex PCR, and its TCRdb copy is limited to in-frame clones, with some not included. This sample yields about 50,000 clones, of which 65% to 85% are seen a single time; approximately 0.59% belongs to the top ten. CDR3 length equals 15 residues. V lost 10 bases, J lost 5 bases, and 12 bases stayed unmatched. CDR1 is ENHRY, CDR2 SYGVKD, per germline. The sort gate was single viable CD3+CD4+CD8-CD45RO+ cells for memory CD4+ T cells. Sequencing input: memory CD4+ T cells from blood. This rearrangement joins TRBV10-3 to TRBJ2-3, with 10 bases identical to TRBD1. The sequence was collected from an adult in good health and CMV-seronegative. The CDR3 loop reads CATMAGTGARDTQYF. The CDR3 DNA reads TGTGCCACGATGGCCGGGACAGGGGCGAGAGATACGCAGTATTTT.